Following are 21 T cell receptor beta chains from one sample sequenced in a study of Ad26.COV2.S vaccination and SARS-CoV-2 variants (dated by TCRdb to about 2021). The meaning of the sample's treatment or condition label: around 19 received Ad26.COV2.S at low or high dose, single or two shots; roughly five received placebo; per-sample allocation not given. For vaccine and placebo recipients, repertoires were sequenced using samples collected on day 63 after the first injection. Library construction relied on the immunoSEQ multiplex PCR assay. Entries here come from immuneACCESS through TCRdb and include only in-frame sequences with V and J called. Some clones fail to appear in such tables; in the studies checked, an unresolved V gene covers under half of the shortfall, and the cause of the remainder is unknown. The sample yields roughly 400,000 clones; about 90% were counted once. Jointly, the top ten make up around 4.5% of the sample.

The material sequenced was peripheral blood, taken in a trial of Ad26.COV2.S vaccine versus placebo. The receptors shown here come from a person between 18 and 60 years old who received the Ad26.COV2.S COVID-19 vaccine or a placebo.

The chain links TRBV18 to TRBJ2-7, with 7 bases lining up with TRBD1. V lost 5 bases and J lost 2; bases outside the gene matches: 3. This CDR3 is built from 13 residues. Germline V gives CDR1 KGHSH, CDR2 LQKENI. The CDR3 spells CASSSGTAYEQYF. In DNA, the CDR3 is TGTGCCAGCTCATCCGGGACAGCCTACGAGCAGTACTTC.

The chain couples TRBV27 to TRBJ2-7, with 7 bases that match TRBD2. Trimming at V came to 6 bases and at J to 1 base, leaving 12 bases not matched to a gene. The CDR3 spans 16 residues. Per germline, CDR1 MNHEY and CDR2 SMNVEV (reference sequence). Written as DNA, the CDR3 is TGTGCCAGCAGCAAACTGCCGAGCGGGACGTCCTACGAGCAGTACTTC. As protein: CASSKLPSGTSYEQYF.

The chain recombines TRBV28 with TRBJ2-7; TRBD1 is a possible D gene (6 bases). Trimming removed 4 bases at V and 5 bases at J, with 24 bases between. CDR3 length equals 17 residues. The germline V gene encodes CDR1 MDHEN and CDR2 SYDVKM. CDR3: CASSSWDTGRGRNEQYF. The DNA of the CDR3 is TGTGCCAGCAGTTCTTGGGACACAGGGAGAGGAAGGAACGAGCAGTACTTC.

A single count supports this clone. The chain recombines TRBV19 with TRBJ1-2; D remains unclear. The ends were cut back, 5 bases at V and 0 bases at J, with 7 bases in the middle. Per the germline V gene, CDR1 is LNHDA and CDR2 is SQIVND (reference sequence). This CDR3 spans 13 amino acids. The CDR3 reads CASSGPANYGYTF. As DNA, the CDR3 is TGTGCCAGTAGTGGACCTGCTAACTATGGCTACACCTTC.

The gene calls are TRBV28 and TRBJ1-5, with 7 bases matching TRBD1. CDR3 length: 16 residues. Per germline, CDR1 MDHEN and CDR2 SYDVKM. V dropped 5 bases and J dropped 2; count of bases not matched to a gene: 9. The CDR3 is CASSLGPGQRNQPQHF. CDR3 nucleotides: TGTGCCAGCAGTCTGGGCCCGGGACAGCGCAATCAGCCCCAGCATTTT.

V is TRBV28 and J is TRBJ1-4; D is unresolved. Germline V CDR1 and CDR2: MDHEN, SYDVKM. The CDR3 is 12 residues long. Trimming left V 7 bases short and J 8 bases short, with 11 bases between. The CDR3 sequence is CASTHNREKLFF. For the CDR3, the DNA is TGTGCCAGCACCCATAACCGGGAAAAACTGTTTTTT.

The gene calls are TRBV3-1 (or the pseudogene TRBV3-2) and TRBJ2-3; possible D gene TRBD1, 5 bases. CDR1 is LGHDT and CDR2 is YNNKEL in the germline V gene (reference sequence). V lost 1 base and J lost 1, with 12 bases in between. There are 16 residues in the CDR3. The CDR3 is CASSQVGVSRTDTQYF. For the CDR3, the DNA is TGTGCCAGCAGCCAAGTAGGGGTTTCTCGCACAGATACGCAGTATTTT.

This chain links TRBV5-1 with TRBJ1-6; D is perhaps TRBD1 (6 bases). The CDR3 is 17 residues long. The V end lost 0 bases, the J end lost 5 bases, and 15 bases lay between the germline ends. Looked up from germline, CDR1 is SGHRS and CDR2 is YFSETQ. This chain's CDR3 is CASSLAVGGTNNSPLHF. For the CDR3, the DNA is TGCGCCAGCAGCTTGGCCGTGGGGGGCACGAATAATTCACCCCTCCACTTT.

The chain uses TRBV7-2 and TRBJ2-5; 7 positions agree with TRBD2. Unmatched junction bases numbered 10, after V lost 5 bases and J lost 1 base. The CDR3 sequence is 16 residues long. Looked up from germline, CDR1 is SGHTA and CDR2 is FQGNSA. CDR3 protein: CASSPISSGLQETQYF. The CDR3 nucleotides are TGTGCCAGCAGCCCTATTTCTAGCGGCCTCCAAGAGACCCAGTACTTC.

The chain employs TRBV3-1 (or the pseudogene TRBV3-2) and TRBJ2-4, with a weak D call TRBD2 (5 bases). V dropped 4 bases and J dropped 1 base, with 17 bases sitting between them. This CDR3 spans 17 amino acids. Per the germline V gene, CDR1 is LGHDT and CDR2 is YNNKEL (reference sequence). The CDR3 spells CASSPGKGVWAKNIQYF. The CDR3 DNA reads as TGTGCCAGCAGCCCCGGGAAGGGAGTTTGGGCCAAAAACATTCAGTACTTC.

This clone was seen a single time. The V and J genes are TRBV7-9 and TRBJ2-5, with TRBD2 identical over 7 bases. The ends lost 6 bases at V and 5 bases at J; junction bases unmatched: 12. This CDR3 region has 15 residues. The germline CDR1 and CDR2 sequences are SEHNR and FQNEAQ (reference sequence). The CDR3 bases are TGTGCCAGCAGGTCCCGGGAGGCGGGAGATGAGACCCAGTACTTC. Amino acids: CASRSREAGDETQYF.

This sequence joins TRBV9 and TRBJ2-1; D assignment may be TRBD1 or TRBD2 (5 bases each). Per germline, CDR1 SGDLS and CDR2 YYNGEE. Trimming removed 0 bases at V and 1 base at J, with 11 bases between. CDR3 length: 16 residues. DNA for the CDR3: TGTGCCAGCAGCGTAGAGGTGGGGGTATCCTACAATGAGCAGTTCTTC. This sequence encodes CASSVEVGVSYNEQFF. Supplemented by reference TRBV9 and TRBJ2-1, the full variable domain reads DSGVTQTPKHLITATGQRVTLRCSPRSGDLSVYWYQQSLDQGLQFLIQYYNGEERAKGNILERFSAQQFPDLHSELNLSSLELGDSALYFCASSVEVGVSYNEQFFGPGTRLTVL.

The chain uses TRBV21-1 and TRBJ2-2; TRBD1, as called in the table, went unchecked against the DNA. TRBV21-1 is given as a pseudogene. The CDR3 consists of 16 residues. CDR3 sequence (DNA): TGTGCCAAGTCGAAGCCGGGACAGGAGAACACCGGGGAGCTGTTTTTT. Its translation: CAKSKPGQENTGELFF.

The chain couples TRBV28 to TRBJ1-2; D ambiguous. The CDR3 extends over 14 amino acids. Per the germline V gene, CDR1 is MDHEN and CDR2 is SYDVKM. V was trimmed by 8 bases and J by 3 bases, leaving 16 bases between them. CDR3 sequence reads: CASEEGARYYGYTF. CDR3 coding DNA: TGTGCCAGCGAAGAGGGAGCCCGATACTATGGCTACACCTTC.

The V gene is TRBV15, the J gene TRBJ2-2; D is perhaps TRBD2 (6 bases). The CDR3 is made up of 16 amino acids. V lost 3 bases, J lost 2 bases, and 13 bases lay in between. Germline V gene data show CDR1 as LNHNV and CDR2 as YYDKDF (reference sequence). The chain's CDR3 is CATSREASANTGELFF. For the CDR3, the DNA is TGTGCCACCAGCAGGGAGGCTAGCGCTAACACCGGGGAGCTGTTTTTT. The whole variable domain, remainder taken from reference TRBV15 and TRBJ2-2, is DAMVIQNPRYQVTQFGKPVTLSCSQTLNHNVMYWYQQKSSQAPKLLFHYYDKDFNNEADTPDNFQSRRPNTSFCFLDIRSPGLGDTAMYLCATSREASANTGELFFGEGSRLTVL.

This chain uses TRBV9 with TRBJ2-5, with 10 bases aligning to TRBD2. Germline CDR1 and CDR2: SGDLS and YYNGEE. Trimming removed 0 bases from V and 4 bases from J; junction bases left unmatched: 12. This CDR3 spans 18 amino acids. Here the CDR3 reads CASSVAPASGRGGETQYF. DNA of the CDR3: TGTGCCAGCAGCGTAGCCCCGGCTAGCGGGAGAGGGGGAGAGACCCAGTACTTC.

For the CDR3, the DNA is TGTGCCAGCAGCTTGGCCGGTCCCCTAGAAAAGGACACTGAAGCTTTCTTT. Translation: CASSLAGPLEKDTEAFF. The genes are TRBV5-6 and TRBJ1-1; no clear D gene. Germline V gene data show CDR1 as SGHDT and CDR2 as YYEEEE. The CDR3 totals 17 residues. Trimming left V 0 bases short and J 3 bases short, with 18 bases between.

V is TRBV5-5 and J is TRBJ2-1, with TRBD1 as a possible D gene (6 bases). CDR3 length: 16 amino acids. CDR1 SGHKS and CDR2 YYEKEE come from the germline V gene (reference sequence). Trimming pared 4 bases from V and 2 bases from J, leaving 16 bases between. DNA for the CDR3: TGTGCCAGCAGCGACTCGGGCAGGGGTACCTACAATGAGCAGTTCTTC. This encodes CASSDSGRGTYNEQFF.

The chain uses TRBV28 and TRBJ1-4, with 7 positions matching TRBD1. J lost 3 bases, V lost 5 bases, and 9 bases had no gene match. CDR3 length: 16 amino acids. Germline V gene lookup returns CDR1 MDHEN and CDR2 SYDVKM. The CDR3 sequence: CASSLGVGTANEKLFF. The CDR3 DNA is TGTGCCAGCAGTCTGGGTGTCGGGACAGCTAATGAAAAACTGTTTTTT.

The rearrangement links TRBV28 to TRBJ2-1; 14 nucleotides line up with TRBD2. CDR1 and CDR2 (germline): MDHEN, SYDVKM. J lost 10 bases, V lost 4 bases, and 6 bases had no gene match. The CDR3 runs 15 residues. The CDR3 sequence: CASSSGLAGVWEQFF. In nucleotides, the CDR3 is TGTGCCAGCAGTTCGGGACTAGCGGGAGTTTGGGAGCAGTTCTTC.

This rearrangement joins TRBV28 to TRBJ2-1; no clear D. Between the trimmed V and J ends, which lost 7 bases and 0 bases, there was a span of 13 bases. CDR1 MDHEN and CDR2 SYDVKM come from the germline V gene. The CDR3 sequence is 15 residues long. The CDR3 sequence is CASNPSPSSYNEQFF. The DNA for the CDR3 is TGTGCCAGCAATCCCAGCCCTAGCTCCTACAATGAGCAGTTCTTC.